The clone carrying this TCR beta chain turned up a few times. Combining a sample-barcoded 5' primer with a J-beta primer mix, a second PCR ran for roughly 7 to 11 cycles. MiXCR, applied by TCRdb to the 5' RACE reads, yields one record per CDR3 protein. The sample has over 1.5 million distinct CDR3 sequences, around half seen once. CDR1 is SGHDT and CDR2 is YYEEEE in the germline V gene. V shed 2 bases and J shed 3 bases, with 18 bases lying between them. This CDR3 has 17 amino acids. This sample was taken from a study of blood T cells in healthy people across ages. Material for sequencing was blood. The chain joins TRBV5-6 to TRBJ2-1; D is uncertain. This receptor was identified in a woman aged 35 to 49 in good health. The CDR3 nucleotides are TGTGCCAGCAGCTTCTCGCAAACACCGGGTATCTACAATGAGCAGTTCTTC. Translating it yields CASSFSQTPGIYNEQFF.